This entry concerns a single TCR beta chain. The antigen this receptor binds is unknown. No much larger clone exists at a distance of one base, and base qualities are not known. Sample time point, as interpreted from the label and publication: more than 10 months on ibrutinib. For TCR beta library preparation, approximately 2.2 micrograms of genomic DNA were isolated from cryopreserved PBMCs. Longitudinal blood samples from CLL patients receiving ibrutinib monotherapy were subjected to high-throughput TCR beta sequencing. Patients were enrolled in a phase 2 open-label single-center ibrutinib monotherapy trial. This entry comes from a study of cytotoxic CD8 clonotypes in ibrutinib-treated CLL (TCRdb year 2021). About the investigation overall: The cohort had 11 to 12 relapsed/refractory and more than 14 treatment-naive patients; 17 to 18 were IGHV unmutated. The response samples were drawn at a median of 12 months into treatment, with a range of roughly 6 to 40 months. Longitudinal samples were available for about 30% of the roughly 90 trial participants. Cryopreserved peripheral blood mononuclear cells were obtained before treatment, at response, and at either sustained remission or disease progression. Responses were partial in 25 or so patients and complete in 2; after median about 5.5 years follow-up, some 15 stayed in remission and roughly twelve progressed. Every sample from remission and from progressive disease was obtained while the patients were still on ibrutinib. An average of 255,043 productive templates and some 99,000 productive rearrangements was obtained per sample.

Based on the germline V gene, the CDR1 and CDR2 sequences are SGHAT and FQNNGV. The CDR3 spans 17 residues, from the cysteine through the phenylalanine. The read is trimmed to its CDR3 DNA, 51 bases read in frame from base 1. V and J are trimmed by 1 base and 2 bases, and the gene matches miss 1 base of the junction. The goal of deep resolution MiSeq sequencing was a depth between 1 in 1 million and 1 in 200,000 T cells, and coverage averaged 10x per clonotype. The immunoSEQ hsTCRB Kit was used to generate TCR beta libraries. The study's own analysis went as follows. The data were analyzed with ImmunoSEQ Analyzer and ImmunoSEQ Data Assistant, and V, D and J gene assignments followed IMGT definitions. Clonality, with values ranging from 0 to 1, was calculated as one minus the normalized Shannon entropy of productive rearrangement frequencies. Only overrepresented clonotypes making up at least 0.05% of the repertoire of each patient were included in the public clonotype analysis. Some twelve age-matched healthy donor repertoires from immuneACCESS were used as controls for clonality. Drawn from immuneACCESS, this table holds only the in-frame rearrangements with V and J called that TCRdb kept. Clones are partly lost; checked studies trace under half to an unresolved V gene and leave the rest unexplained. The DNA was the basis for D and trimming; V, J and clone size are from that table. The sample table shows 130,000 or so clones, and roughly 83% are seen once. Clones ranked in the top ten supply 9.5% to 15% of the sample.

Overall study outcomes, separate from this receptor: Public clonotypes were rare and either shrank or stayed stable during treatment, and the rise in clonality at ibrutinib response reflected expansion of private clonotypes. Baseline clonality exceeded that of age-matched healthy donors and correlated strongly with circulating CD8+ T-cell counts. Lymph node repertoires were not examined, and the timing of sampling was not matched between patients in sustained remission and those whose disease progressed. Clonality rose at ibrutinib response, remained stable during sustained remission, and dropped back toward baseline at progression.

The chain is encoded by TRBV11-2 joined to TRBJ2-2, with 13 middle bases fitting TRBD2. This TCR was sampled from a human donor with chronic lymphocytic leukemia. Sample: PBMCs, taken after 12 months of ibrutinib treatment. The nucleotides read TGTGCCAGCAGCTTAGTGGGACTAGCGGGAAACACCGGGGAGCTGTTTTTT. Its coded protein is CASSLVGLAGNTGELFF.